This entry lists 10 T cell receptor beta chains sequenced from one sample in a study of T-cell reconstitution after alpha-beta-depleted transplantation in children. As it was prepared, the TCRbeta library received unique molecular identifiers. MiXCR was run by TCRdb on the PCR reads, yielding one entry per CDR3 protein. This table holds approximately 1,000,000 distinct CDR3 sequences, around 30% found once. The sample in question was PBMCs, mostly from graft donor cells, obtained 360 days after TCRalphabeta/CD19-depleted stem cell transplant. The receptors here all came from a boy in the first two years of life who had a stem cell transplant for SCID, so the T cells may come from the graft donor.

This clonotype was observed many times. The genes are TRBV5-1 and TRBJ2-1; 9 bases are shared with TRBD2. The CDR3 extends over 15 amino acids. The J segment lost 9 bases and the V segment lost 1 base, leaving 8 bases of the junction unmatched. Germline values: CDR1 SGHRS, CDR2 YFSETQ. The CDR3 DNA is TGCGCCAGCAGCTTGAGTCTAGCGGGGATGGTTGAGCAGTTCTTC. This gives the protein CASSLSLAGMVEQFF.

This clonotype showed up just a few times. The chain is built from TRBV20-1 and TRBJ2-1, with TRBD1 matching 7 bases. Germline-derived CDR1 and CDR2 are DFQATT and SNEGSKA (reference sequence). Trimming cost V 3 bases and J 6 bases; bases outside gene matches: 11. The CDR3 loop spans 15 amino acids. In DNA form, the CDR3 reads TGCAGTGCTAGGGGTTTCTCGACAGGGCCCAATGAGCAGTTCTTC. It is translated as CSARGFSTGPNEQFF.

This clonotype was found many times. The chain recombines TRBV28 with TRBJ2-3, with D hard to call. V was clipped by 3 bases and J by 7 bases, with 11 bases between them. CDR3 length: 13 amino acids. Per germline, CDR1 MDHEN and CDR2 SYDVKM. CDR3: CASSFQDPNTQYF. DNA of the CDR3: TGTGCCAGCAGTTTCCAGGACCCCAATACGCAGTATTTT. The full variable domain, with the rest looked up from reference TRBV28 and TRBJ2-3, is DVKVTQSSRYLVKRTGEKVFLECVQDMDHENMFWYRQDPGLGLRLIYFSYDVKMKEKGDIPEGYSVSREKKERFSLILESASTNQTSMYLCASSFQDPNTQYFGPGTRLTVL.

The rearrangement joins TRBV20-1 to TRBJ2-7; 7 nucleotides line up with TRBD2. The CDR3 length is 15 residues. V dropped 4 bases and J dropped 3; count of bases not matched to a gene: 12. Germline V gives CDR1 DFQATT, CDR2 SNEGSKA (reference sequence). DNA of the CDR3: TGCAGTGCTAACAAGTACGTGAAGCGGGGCTACGAGCAGTACTTC. It translates to CSANKYVKRGYEQYF.

The chain couples TRBV11-2 to TRBJ2-7; 8 nucleotides match TRBD1. Germline assignment: CDR1 SGHAT and CDR2 FQNNGV. This CDR3 contains 16 residues. With 0 bases clipped from V and 5 bases from J, the junction kept 9 bases outside the gene matches. The CDR3 region is CASSLEYGTGLDEQYF. The CDR3 region has the DNA TGTGCCAGCAGCTTAGAATACGGGACAGGTCTTGACGAGCAGTACTTC.

V is TRBV29-1 and J is TRBJ1-2; 7 bases line up with TRBD1. This CDR3 contains 14 residues. CDR1 and CDR2 from the germline V gene are SQVTM and ANQGSEA. With V trimmed by 2 bases and J by 5 bases, 8 bases remained unmatched. The DNA for the CDR3 is TGCAGCGTTGAAATGGCAGGGGGGTGGTATGGCTACACCTTC. This gives the protein CSVEMAGGWYGYTF.

The chain carries TRBV7-2 and TRBJ1-1; possibly TRBD1 for D (6 bases). CDR1 SGHTA and CDR2 FQGNSA come from the germline V gene. Trimming pared 3 bases from V and 1 base from J, leaving 9 bases between. The CDR3 is 14 residues long. CDR3 loop: CASSFGGRNTEAFF. CDR3 sequence (DNA): TGTGCCAGCAGCTTTGGGGGCCGGAACACTGAAGCTTTCTTT.

This clonotype was picked up many times. The chain links TRBV12-3 or TRBV12-4 to TRBJ1-3; tentatively, D is TRBD1 (5 bases). V lost 3 bases, J lost 0 bases, and 6 bases lay in between. The CDR3 spans 14 residues. CDR3 nucleotide sequence: TGTGCCAGCAGTTTGGGGGGCTCTGGAAACACCATATATTTT. Its translation is CASSLGGSGNTIYF.

This rearrangement joins TRBV6-4 to TRBJ2-7; 7 bases are shared with TRBD1. The CDR3 is 13 amino acids. The J segment lost 7 bases and the V segment lost 2 bases, leaving 5 bases of the junction unmatched. The germline V gene encodes CDR1 MRHNA and CDR2 SNTAGT. CDR3 protein: CASSDTYRGEQYF. Written as DNA, the CDR3 is TGTGCCAGCAGTGACACATACAGGGGAGAGCAGTACTTC.

V gene TRBV5-1 combines with J gene TRBJ2-1, with 9 nucleotides matching TRBD2. The CDR3 covers 15 residues. Germline trimming cut 2 bases from V and 6 bases from J; bases unmatched to any gene: 6. Germline CDR1 and CDR2: SGHRS and YFSETQ. This chain's CDR3 is CASSFGAGGRNEQFF. For the CDR3, the DNA is TGCGCCAGCAGCTTCGGAGCGGGGGGCCGCAATGAGCAGTTCTTC.